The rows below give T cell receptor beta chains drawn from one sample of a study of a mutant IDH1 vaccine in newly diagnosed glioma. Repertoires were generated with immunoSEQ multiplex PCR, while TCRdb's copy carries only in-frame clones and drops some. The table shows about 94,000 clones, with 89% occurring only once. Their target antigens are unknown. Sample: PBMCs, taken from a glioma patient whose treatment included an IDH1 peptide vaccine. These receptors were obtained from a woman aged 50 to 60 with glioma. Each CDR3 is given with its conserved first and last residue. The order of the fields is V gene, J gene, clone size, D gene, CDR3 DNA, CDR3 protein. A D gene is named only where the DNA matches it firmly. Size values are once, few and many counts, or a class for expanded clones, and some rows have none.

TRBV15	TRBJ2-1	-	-	TGTGCCACCAGCTCTCGACGCTTCGATGAGCAGTTCTTC	CATSSRRFDEQFF
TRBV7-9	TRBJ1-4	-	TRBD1	TGTGCCAGCAGCTGGGGACAGGCCCGGAGGGAAAAACTGTTTTTT	CASSWGQARREKLFF
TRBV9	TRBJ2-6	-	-	TGTGCCAGCAGCGTAGATGGTCTATCGGCTGGGGCCAACGTCCTGACTTTC	CASSVDGLSAGANVLTF
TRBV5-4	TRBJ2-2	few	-	TGTGCCAGCAGCTCCCCCCACACCGGGGAGCTGTTTTTT	CASSSPHTGELFF
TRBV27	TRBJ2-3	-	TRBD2	TGTGCCAGCAGTTTACAGGGCCCAGAAGGGGGGACTAGCGGCACAGATACGCAGTATTTT	CASSLQGPEGGTSGTDTQYF
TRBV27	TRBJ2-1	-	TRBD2	TGTGCCAGCAGTTCAAGACTAGCGGGAGGTGGATACAATGAGCAGTTCTTC	CASSSRLAGGGYNEQFF
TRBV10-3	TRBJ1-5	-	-	TGTGCCATCAGGCCCGAGGGCAATAGGCCCCAGCATTTT	CAIRPEGNRPQHF
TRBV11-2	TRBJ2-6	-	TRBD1	TGTGCCAGCAGCCATCCGGGACAGCCCTCTGGGGCCAACGTCCTGACTTTC	CASSHPGQPSGANVLTF
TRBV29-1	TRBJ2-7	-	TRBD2	TGCAGCGTTGAAGGTACGCCGGGACTAGCGAGCTACGAGCAGTACTTC	CSVEGTPGLASYEQYF
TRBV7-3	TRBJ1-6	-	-	TGTGCCAGCAGCTTAACTATGGCAGAAAATTCACCCCTCCACTTT	CASSLTMAENSPLHF
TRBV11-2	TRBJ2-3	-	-	TGTGCCAGCAGCTACCCGACCGGAACGTTGAGGGGAACAGATACGCAGTATTTT	CASSYPTGTLRGTDTQYF
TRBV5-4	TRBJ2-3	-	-	TGTGCCAGCAGCTTGATATCGATAAGCACAGATACGCAGTATTTT	CASSLISISTDTQYF
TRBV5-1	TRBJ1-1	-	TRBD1	TGCGCCAGCAGCTTGGAGGGACAGGGAAGAACTGAAGCTTTCTTT	CASSLEGQGRTEAFF
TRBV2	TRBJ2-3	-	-	TGTGCCAGCACCCCCCAAACAGATACGCAGTATTTT	CASTPQTDTQYF
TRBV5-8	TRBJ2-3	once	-	TGTGCCAGCAGCTTGGTAGGACTCACAGATACGCAGTATTTT	CASSLVGLTDTQYF
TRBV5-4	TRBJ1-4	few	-	TGTGCCAGCAGCATGCTGGGTGAAAAACTGTTTTTT	CASSMLGEKLFF
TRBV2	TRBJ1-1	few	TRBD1	TGTGCCAGCAGCGAGACAGGGTATCTTTCTGAAGCTTTCTTT	CASSETGYLSEAFF
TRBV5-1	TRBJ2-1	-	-	TGCGCCAGCAGCTTGCCCCGCTTTTGGCGGAGCTCCTACAATGAGCAGTTCTTC	CASSLPRFWRSSYNEQFF
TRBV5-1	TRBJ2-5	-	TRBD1	TGCGCCAGCAGGCCCTTCTCCACAGGGGGGCGGACCCAGTACTTC	CASRPFSTGGRTQYF
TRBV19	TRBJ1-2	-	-	TGTGCCAGTTCAAATGGGTATGGCTACACCTTC	CASSNGYGYTF
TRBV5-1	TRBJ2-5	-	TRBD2	TGCGCCAGCAGCCCACGGGGGGGAGGCGAGACCCAGTACTTC	CASSPRGGGETQYF
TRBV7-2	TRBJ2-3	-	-	TGTGCCAGCAGCCCGGCGAGGGCAGATACGCAGTATTTT	CASSPARADTQYF
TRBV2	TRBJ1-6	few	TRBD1	TGTGCCAGCAGGGACAGGGGGCGCGATTCACCCCTCCACTTT	CASRDRGRDSPLHF
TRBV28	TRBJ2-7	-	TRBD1	TGTGCCAGCAGCCCGGGACAGGGGTACGAGCAGTACTTC	CASSPGQGYEQYF
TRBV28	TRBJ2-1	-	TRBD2	TGTGCCAGCAGTCCGGGAGGTAGCTACAATGAGCAGTTCTTC	CASSPGGSYNEQFF
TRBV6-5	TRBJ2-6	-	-	TGTGCCAGCAGCCCCAGGGGAGCTGGGGCCAACGTCCTGACTTTC	CASSPRGAGANVLTF
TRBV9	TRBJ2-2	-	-	TGTGCCAGCTCCCTTAGTGGGCAGGGATGGGCCGGGGAGCTGTTTTTT	CASSLSGQGWAGELFF
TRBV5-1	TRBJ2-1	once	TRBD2	TGCGCCAGCAGCTTCCTACGGACTAGCCCCGGCTCCTACAATGAGCAGTTCTTC	CASSFLRTSPGSYNEQFF
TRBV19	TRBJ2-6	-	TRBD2	TGTGCCAGTAGTATAGGGGGGGGCTCTGGGGCCAACGTCCTGACTTTC	CASSIGGGSGANVLTF
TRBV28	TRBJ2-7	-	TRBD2	TGTGCCAGCAGTTTGCCTAGCGGGAGCTCCTACGAGCAGTACTTC	CASSLPSGSSYEQYF
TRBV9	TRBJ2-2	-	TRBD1	TGTGCCAGCAGCATCCGGACAGGGACGAACACCGGGGAGCTGTTTTTT	CASSIRTGTNTGELFF
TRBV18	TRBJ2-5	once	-	TGTGCCAGCTCACCACGTGGGGGAAAGACCCAGTACTTC	CASSPRGGKTQYF
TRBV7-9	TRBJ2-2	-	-	TGTGCCAGCAGGCCGGAGGGGGTGAACGGGGAGCTGTTTTTT	CASRPEGVNGELFF
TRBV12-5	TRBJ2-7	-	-	TGTGCTAGTTCGTTGGGGGGGCCCAACGAGCAGTACTTC	CASSLGGPNEQYF
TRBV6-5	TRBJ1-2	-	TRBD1	TGTGCCAGCAGTTACACAAACAGGGGCTATGGCTACACCTTC	CASSYTNRGYGYTF
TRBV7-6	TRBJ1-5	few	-	TGTGCCAGCAGCTGGAGTGGGAATCAGCCCCAGCATTTT	CASSWSGNQPQHF
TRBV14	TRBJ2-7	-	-	TGTGCCAGCAGCCTGAGCTCCTACGAGCAGTACTTC	CASSLSSYEQYF
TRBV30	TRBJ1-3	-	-	TGTGCCTGGACCCAGCCAGGCTCTGGAAACACCATATATTTT	CAWTQPGSGNTIYF
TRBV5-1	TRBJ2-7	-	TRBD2	TGCGCCAGCAGCGCGGGAGGGGAGCAGTACTTC	CASSAGGEQYF
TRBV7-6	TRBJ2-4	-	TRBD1	TGTGCCAGCAGCCCAGGGGGCAAGGGCAAAAACATTCAGTACTTC	CASSPGGKGKNIQYF
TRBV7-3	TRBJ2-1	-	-	TGTGCCAGCAGCTTAAACCCTAGCACCAATGAGCAGTTCTTC	CASSLNPSTNEQFF
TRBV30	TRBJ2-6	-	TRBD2	TGTGCCGGGGCGGGGGGGGCGGGCTCTGGGGCCAACGTCCTGACTTTC	CAGAGGAGSGANVLTF
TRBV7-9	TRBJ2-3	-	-	TGTGCCAGCAGCCCGCCGGGACTGTTTTCGGATACGCAGTATTTT	CASSPPGLFSDTQYF
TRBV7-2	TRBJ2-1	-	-	TGTGCCAGCAGCTTGGGGACCTCCTACAATGAGCAGTTCTTC	CASSLGTSYNEQFF